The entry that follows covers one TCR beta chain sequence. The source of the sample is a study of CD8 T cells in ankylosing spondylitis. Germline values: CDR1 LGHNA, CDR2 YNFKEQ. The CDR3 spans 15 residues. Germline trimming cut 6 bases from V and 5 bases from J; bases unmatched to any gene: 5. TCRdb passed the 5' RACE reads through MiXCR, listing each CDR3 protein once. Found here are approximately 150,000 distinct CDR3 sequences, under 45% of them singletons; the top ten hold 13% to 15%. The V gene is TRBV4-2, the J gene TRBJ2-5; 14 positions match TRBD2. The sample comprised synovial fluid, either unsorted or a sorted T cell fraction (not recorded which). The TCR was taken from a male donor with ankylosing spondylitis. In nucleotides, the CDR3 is TGTGCCAGCAGGACTAGCGGGAGGGTAAGCGAGACCCAGTACTTC. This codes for CASRTSGRVSETQYF.